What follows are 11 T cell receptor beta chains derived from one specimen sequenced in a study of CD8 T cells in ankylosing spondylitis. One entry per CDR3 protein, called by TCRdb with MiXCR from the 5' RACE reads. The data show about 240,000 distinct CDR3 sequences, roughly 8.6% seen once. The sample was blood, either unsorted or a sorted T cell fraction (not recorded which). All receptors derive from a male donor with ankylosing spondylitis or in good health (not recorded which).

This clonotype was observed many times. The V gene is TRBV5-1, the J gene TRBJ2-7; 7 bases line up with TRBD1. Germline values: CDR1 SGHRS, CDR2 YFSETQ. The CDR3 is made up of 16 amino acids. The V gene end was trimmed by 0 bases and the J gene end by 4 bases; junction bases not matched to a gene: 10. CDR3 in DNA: TGCGCCAGCAGCTTGGCCGAAATGCGACAGGGTTACGAGCAGTACTTC. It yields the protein CASSLAEMRQGYEQYF.

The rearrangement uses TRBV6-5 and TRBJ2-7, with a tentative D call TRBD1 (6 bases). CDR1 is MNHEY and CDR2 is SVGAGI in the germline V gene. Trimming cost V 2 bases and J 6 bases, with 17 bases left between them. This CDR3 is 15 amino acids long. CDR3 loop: CASSYLGGSRGEQYF. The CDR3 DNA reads TGTGCCAGCAGTTACCTTGGGGGAAGCAGGGGCGAGCAGTACTTC.

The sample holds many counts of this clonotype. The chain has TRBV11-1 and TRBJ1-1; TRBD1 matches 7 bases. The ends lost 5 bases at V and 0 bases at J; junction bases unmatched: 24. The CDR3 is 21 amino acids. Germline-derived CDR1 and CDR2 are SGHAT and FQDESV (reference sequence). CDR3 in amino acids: CASSRPSPGQPRYGLNTEAFF. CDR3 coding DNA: TGTGCCAGCAGCAGACCTTCCCCGGGACAGCCTAGATACGGTTTGAACACTGAAGCTTTCTTT.

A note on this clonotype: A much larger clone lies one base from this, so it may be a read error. The CDR3: CASSTDLNNEQYF. CDR3 nucleotide sequence: TGTGCCAGCAGCACCGACCTCAATAACGAGCAGTACTTC. This chain links TRBV7-2 with TRBJ2-7; no definite D call. V dropped 5 bases and J dropped 5 bases, with 13 bases sitting between them. The length of the CDR3 is 13 residues. From germline, CDR1 is SGHTA and CDR2 FQGNSA.

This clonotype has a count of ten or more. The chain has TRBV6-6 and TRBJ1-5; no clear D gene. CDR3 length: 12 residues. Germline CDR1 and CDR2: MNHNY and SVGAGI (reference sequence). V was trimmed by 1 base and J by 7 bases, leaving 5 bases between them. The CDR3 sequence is CASSYWLQPQHF. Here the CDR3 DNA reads TGTGCCAGCAGTTACTGGCTGCAGCCCCAGCATTTT.

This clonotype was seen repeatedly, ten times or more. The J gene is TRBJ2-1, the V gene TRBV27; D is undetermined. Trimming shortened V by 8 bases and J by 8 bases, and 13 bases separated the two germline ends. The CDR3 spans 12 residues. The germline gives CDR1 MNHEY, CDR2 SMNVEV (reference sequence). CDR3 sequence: CASFGLEYEQFF. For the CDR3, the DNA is TGTGCCAGCTTTGGGTTGGAGTATGAGCAGTTCTTC.

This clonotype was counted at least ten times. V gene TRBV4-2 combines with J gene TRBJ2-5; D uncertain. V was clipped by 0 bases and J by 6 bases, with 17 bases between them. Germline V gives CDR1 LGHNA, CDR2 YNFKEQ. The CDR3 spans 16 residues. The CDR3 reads CASSQDGNGQRKTQYF. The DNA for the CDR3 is TGTGCCAGCAGCCAAGATGGTAACGGCCAACGAAAGACCCAGTACTTC.

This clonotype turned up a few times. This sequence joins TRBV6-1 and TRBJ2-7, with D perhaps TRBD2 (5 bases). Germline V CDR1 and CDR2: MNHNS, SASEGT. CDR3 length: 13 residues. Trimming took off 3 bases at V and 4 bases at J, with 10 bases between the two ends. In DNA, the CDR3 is TGTGCCAGCAGTGATGGAGGCCTTTACGAGCAGTACTTC. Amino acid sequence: CASSDGGLYEQYF.

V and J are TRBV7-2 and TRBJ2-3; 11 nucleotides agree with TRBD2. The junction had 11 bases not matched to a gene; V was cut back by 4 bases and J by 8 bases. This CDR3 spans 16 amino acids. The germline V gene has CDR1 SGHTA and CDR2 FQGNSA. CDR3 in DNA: TGTGCCAGCAGCTCCTCTTTAGCGGGGGGGCCCGCTACGCAGTATTTT. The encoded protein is CASSSSLAGGPATQYF.

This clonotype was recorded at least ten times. In DNA form, the CDR3 reads TGCGCCAGCGGATTGAACCCCGGGACACCCCCCTACGAGCAGTACTTC. It translates to CASGLNPGTPPYEQYF. The chain combines TRBV10-2 with TRBJ2-7, with D tentatively TRBD1 (6 bases). CDR1 and CDR2 from the germline V gene are WSHSY and SAAADI. The CDR3 covers 16 residues. V shed 8 bases and J shed 2 bases, with 22 bases lying between them.

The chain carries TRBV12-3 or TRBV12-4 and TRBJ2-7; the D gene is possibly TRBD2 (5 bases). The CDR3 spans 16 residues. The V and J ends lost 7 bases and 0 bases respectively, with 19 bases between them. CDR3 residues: CASIPEGGLSSYEQYF. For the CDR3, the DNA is TGTGCCAGCATCCCTGAGGGCGGGTTGAGCTCCTACGAGCAGTACTTC.